This T cell receptor beta chain was captured by sequencing in a study of blood T cell repertoires in COVID-19. V was shortened by 3 bases and J by 2 bases, with 11 bases between the two germline ends. Germline CDR1 and CDR2: SGHRS and YFSETQ. There are 14 residues in the CDR3. The authors' processing: Counts of nucleated cells, estimated from reference gene primer amplification, were obtained. Produced via immunoSEQ multiplex PCR; TCRdb's table is partial and in-frame only. V, J and clone size reflect that table, while D and trimming were determined from the DNA. The table has over 120,000 clones, about 87% seen once.

The sample was peripheral blood. The receptor's source is a woman between 45 and 65 years old with acute or convalescent COVID-19. The chain employs TRBV5-1 and TRBJ1-2; no definite D call. In DNA, the CDR3 is TGCGCCAGCAGCTCGGGGTATCCCAACTATGGCTACACCTTC. Its protein is CASSSGYPNYGYTF. The full variable domain, rest sourced from reference TRBV5-1 and TRBJ1-2, is KAGVTQTPRYLIKTRGQQVTLSCSPISGHRSVSWYQQTPGQGLQFLFEYFSETQRNKGNFPGRFSGRQFSNSRSEMNVSTLELGDSALYLCASSSGYPNYGYTFGSGTRLTVV.